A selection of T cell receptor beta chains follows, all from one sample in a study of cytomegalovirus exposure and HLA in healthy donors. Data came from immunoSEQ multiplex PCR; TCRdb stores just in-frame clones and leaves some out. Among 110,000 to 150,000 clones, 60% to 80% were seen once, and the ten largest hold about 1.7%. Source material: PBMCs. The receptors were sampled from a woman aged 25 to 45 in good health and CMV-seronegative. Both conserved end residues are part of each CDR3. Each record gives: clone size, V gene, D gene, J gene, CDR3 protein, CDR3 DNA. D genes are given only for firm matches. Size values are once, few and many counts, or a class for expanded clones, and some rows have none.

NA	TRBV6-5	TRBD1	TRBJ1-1	CASSWTGVNTEAFF	TGTGCCAGCAGTTGGACAGGGGTGAACACTGAAGCTTTCTTT
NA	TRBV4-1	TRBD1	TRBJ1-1	CASSHPGTGVTEAFF	TGCGCCAGCAGCCATCCCGGGACAGGGGTCACTGAAGCTTTCTTT
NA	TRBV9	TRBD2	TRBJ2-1	CASSQQVRGGNNEQFF	TGTGCCAGCAGCCAACAAGTTCGGGGGGGTAACAATGAGCAGTTCTTC
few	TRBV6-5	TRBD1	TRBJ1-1	CASSFADRANTEAFF	TGTGCCAGCAGTTTCGCGGACAGGGCGAACACTGAAGCTTTCTTT
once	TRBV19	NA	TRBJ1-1	CASKDSNTEAFF	TGTGCCAGTAAGGACAGTAACACTGAAGCTTTCTTT
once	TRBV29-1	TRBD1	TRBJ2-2	CSVEGVGQGDGELFF	TGCAGCGTTGAAGGGGTGGGACAGGGGGACGGGGAGCTGTTTTTT
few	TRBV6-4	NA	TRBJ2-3	CASSEGAADTQYF	TGTGCCAGCAGTGAAGGAGCGGCAGATACGCAGTATTTT
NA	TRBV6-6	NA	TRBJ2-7	CASSSEPSSYEQYF	TGTGCCAGCAGTTCGGAGCCCAGCTCCTACGAGCAGTACTTC
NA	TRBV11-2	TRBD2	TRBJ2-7	CASSAAPSGGYEQYF	TGTGCCAGCAGCGCAGCCCCTAGCGGGGGTTACGAGCAGTACTTC
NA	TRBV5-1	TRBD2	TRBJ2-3	CASSLGSSGAVDTQYF	TGCGCCAGCAGCTTGGGATCTAGCGGGGCGGTAGATACGCAGTATTTT
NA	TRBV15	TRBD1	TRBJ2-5	CATSRGPTGGRETQYF	TGTGCCACCAGCAGAGGGCCTACAGGGGGCAGGGAGACCCAGTACTTC
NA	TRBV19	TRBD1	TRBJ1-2	CVSSLTAGTGGLTF	TGTGTCAGTAGCCTCACAGCCGGGACAGGGGGATTAACCTTC
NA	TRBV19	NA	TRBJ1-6	CASRPDSNLNSPLHF	TGTGCCAGCCGGCCTGATAGCAACCTCAATTCACCCCTCCACTTT
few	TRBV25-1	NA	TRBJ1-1	CASRILGNTEAFF	TGTGCCAGCAGGATCCTCGGGAACACTGAAGCTTTCTTT
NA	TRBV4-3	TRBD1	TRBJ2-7	CASSHGTVDSYEQYF	TGCGCCAGCAGCCATGGGACAGTTGACTCCTACGAGCAGTACTTC
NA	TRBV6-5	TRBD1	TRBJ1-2	CASSYQGADLNYGYTF	TGTGCCAGCAGTTATCAGGGGGCGGATTTGAACTATGGCTACACCTTC
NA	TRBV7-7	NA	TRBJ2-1	CASSSSSYNEQFF	TGTGCTAGCAGCTCTAGCTCCTACAATGAGCAGTTCTTC
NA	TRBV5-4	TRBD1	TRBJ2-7	CASSLADRTGEQYF	TGTGCCAGCAGCTTGGCCGATCGGACAGGCGAGCAGTACTTC
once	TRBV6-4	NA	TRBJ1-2	CASSRDGGYGYTF	TGTGCCAGCAGTCGGGACGGGGGTTATGGCTACACCTTC
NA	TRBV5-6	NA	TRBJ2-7	CASSLLVRGHEQYF	TGTGCCAGCAGCTTACTGGTGCGGGGCCACGAGCAGTACTTC
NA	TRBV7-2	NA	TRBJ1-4	CASSSPEGTNEKLFF	TGTGCCAGCAGCTCACCGGAGGGGACTAATGAAAAACTGTTTTTT
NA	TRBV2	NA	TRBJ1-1	CASSPTTNTEAFF	TGTGCCAGCAGCCCTACTACGAACACTGAAGCTTTCTTT
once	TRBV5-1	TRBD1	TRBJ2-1	CASSDGQGTYNEQFF	TGCGCCAGCAGCGACGGACAGGGTACCTACAATGAGCAGTTCTTC
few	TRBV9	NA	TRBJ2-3	CASSVAGGQSTDTQYF	TGTGCCAGCAGCGTAGCGGGGGGCCAGAGCACAGATACGCAGTATTTT
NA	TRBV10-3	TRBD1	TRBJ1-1	CAISHRDRDTEAFF	TGTGCCATCAGTCACCGGGACAGGGACACTGAAGCTTTCTTT
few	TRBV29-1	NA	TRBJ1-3	CSVVVGVDTIYF	TGCAGCGTAGTAGTGGGCGTAGACACCATATATTTT
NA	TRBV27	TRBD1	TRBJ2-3	CASSFGDRGTDTQYF	TGTGCCAGCAGTTTCGGGGACAGGGGCACAGATACGCAGTATTTT
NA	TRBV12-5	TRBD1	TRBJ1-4	CASGPGQAGREKLFF	TGTGCTAGTGGTCCAGGACAGGCGGGAAGGGAAAAACTGTTTTTT
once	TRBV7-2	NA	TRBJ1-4	CASRNGAAGREKLFF	TGTGCCAGCAGGAACGGGGCAGCCGGGAGAGAAAAACTGTTTTTT
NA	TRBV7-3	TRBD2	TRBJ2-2	CSSSLMPSGGAGELFF	TGTTCCAGCAGCTTAATGCCCAGCGGGGGCGCCGGGGAGCTGTTTTTT
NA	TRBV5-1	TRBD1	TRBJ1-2	CASSSGTGGFNYGYTF	TGCGCCAGCAGCTCCGGGACAGGGGGCTTTAACTATGGCTACACCTTC
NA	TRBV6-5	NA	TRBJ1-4	CASSRQVPGTEKLFF	TGTGCCAGCAGTCGACAGGTCCCAGGGACTGAAAAACTGTTTTTT
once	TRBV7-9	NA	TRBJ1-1	CASSLAGVTEAFF	TGTGCCAGCAGCTTAGCAGGGGTAACTGAAGCTTTCTTT
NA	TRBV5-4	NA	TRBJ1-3	CASSLGGGSGNTIYF	TGTGCCAGCAGCTTGGGGGGGGGCTCTGGAAACACCATATATTTT
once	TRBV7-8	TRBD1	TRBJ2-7	CASSLKARGSVPYEQYF	TGTGCCAGCAGCTTAAAGGCCAGGGGGAGTGTGCCCTACGAGCAGTACTTC
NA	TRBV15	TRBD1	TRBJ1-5	CATSLGTGRGNQPQHF	TGTGCCACCAGCCTCGGGACAGGTCGCGGCAATCAGCCCCAGCATTTT
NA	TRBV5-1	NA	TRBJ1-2	CASSLGDSNYGYTF	TGCGCCAGCAGCTTGGGTGACAGTAACTATGGCTACACCTTC
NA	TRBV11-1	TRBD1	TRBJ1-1	CASSDRDTEAFF	TGTGCCAGCAGTGACAGGGACACTGAAGCTTTCTTT
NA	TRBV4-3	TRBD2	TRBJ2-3	CASSQGSGRLAGDLGTDTQYF	TGCGCCAGCAGCCAAGGATCGGGAAGACTAGCGGGGGATCTGGGCACAGATACGCAGTATTTT
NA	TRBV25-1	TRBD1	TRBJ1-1	CASSEFQGGNTEAFF	TGTGCCAGCAGTGAATTTCAGGGGGGGAACACTGAAGCTTTCTTT
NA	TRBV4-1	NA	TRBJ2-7	CASSQDSEQYF	TGCGCCAGCAGCCAAGATAGCGAGCAGTACTTC
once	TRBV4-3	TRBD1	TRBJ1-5	CASSQTTGGGQPQHF	TGCGCCAGCAGCCAAACCACAGGGGGCGGTCAGCCCCAGCATTTT
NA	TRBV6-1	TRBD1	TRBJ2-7	CASSLGTGTYEQYF	TGTGCCAGCAGCCTCGGGACAGGGACCTACGAGCAGTACTTC
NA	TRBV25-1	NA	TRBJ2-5	CASSDAGQETQYF	TGTGCCAGCAGTGACGCAGGCCAAGAGACCCAGTACTTC
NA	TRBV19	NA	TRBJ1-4	CASSAAEKLFF	TGTGCCAGTAGTGCAGCGGAAAAACTGTTTTTT
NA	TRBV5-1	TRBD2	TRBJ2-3	CASMTSGGTDTQYF	TGCGCCAGCATGACTAGCGGGGGCACAGATACGCAGTATTTT
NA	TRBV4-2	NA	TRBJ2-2	CASSQEKGGGRTGELFF	TGTGCCAGCAGCCAAGAAAAGGGGGGGGGAAGGACCGGGGAGCTGTTTTTT
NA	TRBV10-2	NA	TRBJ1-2	CASGGVSSANYGYTF	TGCGCCAGCGGAGGGGTTTCGTCAGCTAACTATGGCTACACCTTC
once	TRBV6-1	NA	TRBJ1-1	CASTSKSNTEAFF	TGTGCCAGCACCAGTAAGTCTAACACTGAAGCTTTCTTT
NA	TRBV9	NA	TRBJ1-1	CASSPWGGPLNTEAFF	TGTGCCAGCAGCCCCTGGGGGGGCCCCTTGAACACTGAAGCTTTCTTT
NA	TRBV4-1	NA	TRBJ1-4	CASSPSTGSLFF	TGCGCCAGCAGCCCAAGTACAGGGAGTCTGTTTTTT
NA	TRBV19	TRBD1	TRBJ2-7	CASKGQGLMSEQYF	TGTGCCAGTAAGGGACAGGGGCTGATGAGCGAGCAGTACTTC
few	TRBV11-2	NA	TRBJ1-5	CASSLAGTEFQPQHF	TGTGCCAGCAGCTTAGCAGGGACTGAGTTTCAGCCCCAGCATTTT
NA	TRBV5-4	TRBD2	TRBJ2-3	CASSFRLAGGTDTQYF	TGTGCCAGCAGCTTTCGACTAGCGGGGGGGACAGATACGCAGTATTTT
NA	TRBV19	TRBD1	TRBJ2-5	CASSPQGIPGGQYF	TGTGCCAGTAGTCCACAAGGGATCCCAGGGGGCCAGTACTTC
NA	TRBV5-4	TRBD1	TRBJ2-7	CASGRTGPPYEQYF	TGTGCCAGCGGAAGGACAGGGCCTCCCTACGAGCAGTACTTC
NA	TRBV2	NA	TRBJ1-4	CASSVRPGLTNEKLFF	TGTGCCAGCAGCGTGCGCCCCGGTCTGACTAATGAAAAACTGTTTTTT
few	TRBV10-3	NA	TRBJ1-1	CAINNPSVGPEAFF	TGTGCCATCAACAACCCATCGGTGGGCCCTGAAGCTTTCTTT
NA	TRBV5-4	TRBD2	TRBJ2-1	CASSGGLAGGDEQFF	TGTGCCAGCAGCGGGGGACTAGCGGGGGGGGATGAGCAGTTCTTC